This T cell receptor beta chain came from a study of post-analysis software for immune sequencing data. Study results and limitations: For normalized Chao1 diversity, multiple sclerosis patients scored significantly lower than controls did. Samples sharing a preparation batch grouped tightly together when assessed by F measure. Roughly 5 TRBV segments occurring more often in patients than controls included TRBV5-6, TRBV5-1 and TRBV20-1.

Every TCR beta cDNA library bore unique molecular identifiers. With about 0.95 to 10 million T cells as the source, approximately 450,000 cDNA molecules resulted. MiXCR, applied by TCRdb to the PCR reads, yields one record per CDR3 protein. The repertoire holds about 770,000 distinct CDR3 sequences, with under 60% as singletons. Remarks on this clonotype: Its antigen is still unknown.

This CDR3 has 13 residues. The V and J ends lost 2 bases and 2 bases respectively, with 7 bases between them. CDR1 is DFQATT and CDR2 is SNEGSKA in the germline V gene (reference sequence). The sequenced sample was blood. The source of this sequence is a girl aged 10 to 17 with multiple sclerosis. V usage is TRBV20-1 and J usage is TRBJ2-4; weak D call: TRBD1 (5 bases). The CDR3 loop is CSARKGTKNIQYF. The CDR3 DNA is TGCAGTGCTAGAAAGGGGACCAAAAACATTCAGTACTTC.